The subject of this entry is one TCR beta chain. Clones were read by immunoSEQ multiplex PCR, and TCRdb kept only the in-frame ones, dropping some. The repertoire holds over 20,000 clones, with approximately 90% as singletons. The data derive from a study of blood T cell repertoires in COVID-19. Germline V gene sequence: CDR1 MNHNS, CDR2 SASEGT. The CDR3 spans 16 residues. V lost 0 bases and J 7 bases, leaving 15 bases between the germline ends. The specimen sequenced was peripheral blood. V is TRBV6-1 and J is TRBJ1-4, with D uncertain. The clonotype originates from an older man with active COVID-19. For the CDR3, the DNA is TGTGCCAGCAGTGAAGCGAGTAACGGGGAGGGTGAAAAACTGTTTTTT. It translates to CASSEASNGEGEKLFF.